The 32 T cell receptor beta chains below were found in one sample sequenced in a study of shared clonotypes between healthy human individuals (dated by TCRdb to about 2020). The library came from the immunoSEQ multiplex PCR assay. Here the immuneACCESS table is served through TCRdb, limited to in-frame sequences with V and J called. Missing clones are a known gap in these copies; in checked studies unresolved V genes cover under half, and the rest lacks a known reason. For this sample there are millions of clones; around nine tenths appear just once. Over 0.12% of the sample is taken by the ten largest. Sequences were obtained from naive CD4+ T cells sorted from blood. In the paper's terms, the cell subset or site label means: CD45RA+ positively selected. These receptors all come from a young man in good health.

V is TRBV18 and J is TRBJ2-5, with 9 bases identical to TRBD1. The better agreement between TRBJ2-7 and the DNA end casts doubt on the J call. The CDR3 loop spans 14 amino acids. From germline, CDR1 is KGHSH and CDR2 LQKENI. The CDR3 reads CASSPATGGYEQYF. Here the CDR3 DNA reads TGTGCCAGCTCACCGGCGACAGGGGGCTACGAGCAGTACTTC.

The rearrangement links TRBV6-1 to TRBJ1-5; perhaps TRBD1 as D (6 bases). This CDR3 spans 14 amino acids. Germline lookup yields CDR1 MNHNS and CDR2 SASEGT. V lost 6 bases and J lost 3, with 12 bases in between. The CDR3 DNA is TGTGCCAGCAGAAGCGGACAGCACAATCAGCCCCAGCATTTT. Protein product: CASRSGQHNQPQHF.

This rearrangement joins TRBV27 to TRBJ2-7; D is perhaps TRBD1 (6 bases). V lost 3 bases to trimming and J lost 5 bases, with 8 bases between them. This CDR3 contains 12 residues. Germline CDR1 reads MNHEY; CDR2 reads SMNVEV (reference sequence). CDR3 loop: CASSFGGNEQYF. The DNA of the CDR3 is TGTGCCAGCAGTTTTGGGGGCAACGAGCAGTACTTC.

The chain has TRBV7-6 and TRBJ2-1; D may match TRBD1 or TRBD2 (5 bases each). Trimming left V 7 bases short and J 6 bases short, with 22 bases between. The length of the CDR3 is 16 residues. Per germline, CDR1 SGHVS and CDR2 FNYEAQ. The CDR3: CASTSSGTAWTNEQFF. CDR3 coding DNA: TGTGCCAGCACCAGCTCCGGGACGGCTTGGACCAATGAGCAGTTCTTC.

The V gene is TRBV15, the J gene TRBJ2-5; 7 nucleotides agree with TRBD1. CDR1 is LNHNV, CDR2 YYDKDF, per germline (reference sequence). The CDR3 consists of 16 residues. V gave up 3 bases and J gave up 5 bases; unmatched junction bases: 12. CDR3 loop: CATSSLRQGIGETQYF. CDR3 coding DNA: TGTGCCACCAGCAGCCTTAGACAGGGTATTGGGGAGACCCAGTACTTC. Full variable domain (missing parts from reference TRBV15 and TRBJ2-5): DAMVIQNPRYQVTQFGKPVTLSCSQTLNHNVMYWYQQKSSQAPKLLFHYYDKDFNNEADTPDNFQSRRPNTSFCFLDIRSPGLGDTAMYLCATSSLRQGIGETQYFGPGTRLLVL.

The rearrangement uses TRBV9 and TRBJ1-5; D remains ambiguous. Per the germline V gene, CDR1 is SGDLS and CDR2 is YYNGEE. This CDR3 comprises 12 residues. V was shortened by 3 bases and J by 9 bases, with 10 bases between the two germline ends. This chain's CDR3 is CASSGEELPQHF. The CDR3 nucleotides are TGTGCCAGCAGCGGGGAGGAACTGCCCCAGCATTTT.

This rearrangement joins TRBV15 to TRBJ1-6; weak D call: TRBD1 (5 bases). CDR3 length equals 20 residues. Germline V gene lookup returns CDR1 LNHNV and CDR2 YYDKDF (reference sequence). The V gene lost 0 bases and the J gene lost 0 bases, with 18 bases spanning the gap. The CDR3 sequence: CATSREVGLSLRSYNSPLHF. The CDR3 DNA reads TGTGCCACCAGCAGAGAGGTGGGACTCAGTCTTCGCTCCTATAATTCACCCCTCCACTTT.

This clone was recorded once. The gene calls are TRBV30 and TRBJ2-7, with D hard to call. CDR1 GTSNPN and CDR2 SVGIG come from the germline V gene (reference sequence). V lost 0 bases and J lost 7, with 13 bases in between. CDR3 length equals 13 residues. CDR3 loop: CAWSVKALGEQYF. CDR3 nucleotides: TGTGCCTGGAGTGTTAAGGCCTTAGGTGAGCAGTACTTC.

The chain combines TRBV28 with TRBJ1-1; no clear D gene. The CDR3 is made up of 16 amino acids. Germline CDR1 is MDHEN and CDR2 is SYDVKM. Trimming left V 6 bases short and J 0 bases short, with 17 bases between. The CDR3 bases are TGTGCCAGCAGGGATGCTGGACGTTCCATGAACACTGAAGCTTTCTTT. Translated, it gives CASRDAGRSMNTEAFF. The whole variable domain, remainder taken from reference TRBV28 and TRBJ1-1, is DVKVTQSSRYLVKRTGEKVFLECVQDMDHENMFWYRQDPGLGLRLIYFSYDVKMKEKGDIPEGYSVSREKKERFSLILESASTNQTSMYLCASRDAGRSMNTEAFFGQGTRLTVV.

The CDR3 is CASSMADSSGGYTF. In DNA form, the CDR3 reads TGTGCCAGTAGTATGGCCGACAGCTCGGGTGGATACACCTTC. The chain carries TRBV19 and TRBJ1-2; D is perhaps TRBD1 (5 bases). The CDR3 is made up of 14 amino acids. Trimming pared 3 bases from V and 11 bases from J, leaving 19 bases between. Germline CDR1 LNHDA, CDR2 SQIVND (reference sequence).

V and J are TRBV6-1 and TRBJ2-4; no clear D. The germline V gene encodes CDR1 MNHNS and CDR2 SASEGT. Deletions cut 0 bases from V and 10 bases from J, with 10 bases between. The CDR3 runs to 13 residues. The chain's CDR3 is CASSEAILGIQYF. CDR3 DNA sequence: TGTGCCAGCAGTGAAGCGATCTTGGGAATTCAGTACTTC.

This chain connects TRBV29-1 to TRBJ1-1; D may be TRBD1 (5 bases). CDR1 and CDR2 (germline): SQVTM, ANQGSEA. Trimming removed 4 bases at V and 1 base at J, with 13 bases between. CDR3 size: 14 residues. The CDR3 is CSVGGNMGNTEAFF. For the CDR3, the DNA is TGCAGCGTTGGGGGGAATATGGGGAACACTGAAGCTTTCTTT. Based on the CDR3 plus reference TRBV29-1 and TRBJ1-1, the full variable domain is SAVISQKPSRDICQRGTSLTIQCQVDSQVTMMFWYRQQPGQSLTLIATANQGSEATYESGFVIDKFPISRPNLTFSTLTVSNMSPEDSSIYLCSVGGNMGNTEAFFGQGTRLTVV.

The chain couples TRBV5-6 to TRBJ1-3; D unresolved. Per germline, CDR1 SGHDT and CDR2 YYEEEE. The CDR3 is 14 amino acids. V lost 0 bases and J lost 0, with 4 bases in between. CDR3 loop: CASSLEISGNTIYF. In DNA, the CDR3 is TGTGCCAGCAGCTTGGAGATCTCTGGAAACACCATATATTTT. Using reference TRBV5-6 and TRBJ1-3 for the parts outside the CDR3, the full variable domain is DAGVTQSPTHLIKTRGQQVTLRCSPKSGHDTVSWYQQALGQGPQFIFQYYEEEERQRGNFPDRFSGHQFPNYSSELNVNALLLGDSALYLCASSLEISGNTIYFGEGSWLTVV.

This chain links TRBV4-2 with TRBJ2-7, with 11 bases identical to TRBD2. The CDR3 is made up of 15 amino acids. Germline loops: CDR1 LGHNA, CDR2 YNFKEQ. J was trimmed by 2 bases and V by 4 bases; bases with no gene match: 4. This CDR3 reads CASSRTSGSTYEQYF. The CDR3 bases are TGTGCCAGCAGCCGAACTAGCGGGAGTACCTACGAGCAGTACTTC.

CDR3 protein: CASSESGGWETQYF. CDR3 in DNA: TGTGCCAGTAGCGAGTCGGGGGGCTGGGAGACCCAGTACTTC. The V gene is TRBV19, the J gene TRBJ2-5; a possible D gene is TRBD2 (7 bases). The CDR3 has 14 residues. Trimming left V 6 bases short and J 5 bases short, with 16 bases between. Germline lookup yields CDR1 LNHDA and CDR2 SQIVND (reference sequence).

V and J are TRBV12-5 and TRBJ1-1; tentatively, D is TRBD1 (6 bases). Between the trimmed V and J ends, which lost 6 bases and 4 bases, there was a span of 21 bases. CDR3 size: 16 residues. The germline V gene has CDR1 LGHNT and CDR2 FRNRAP. CDR3 sequence: CASGPSGAGAATEAFF. Here the CDR3 DNA reads TGTGCTAGTGGCCCCTCCGGGGCGGGGGCTGCCACTGAAGCTTTCTTT.

The chain employs TRBV30 and TRBJ1-2; D uncertain. The germline V gene has CDR1 GTSNPN and CDR2 SVGIG (reference sequence). The CDR3 contains 14 residues. Trimming took off 0 bases at V and 0 bases at J, with 8 bases between the two ends. The CDR3: CAWSVRAPNYGYTF. The CDR3, as DNA: TGTGCCTGGAGTGTAAGGGCACCTAACTATGGCTACACCTTC.

This chain connects TRBV6-5 to TRBJ1-3; unclear D gene. CDR1 is MNHEY and CDR2 is SVGAGI in the germline V gene. The V gene lost 0 bases and the J gene lost 0 bases, with 6 bases spanning the gap. This CDR3 comprises 15 residues. The CDR3 region is CASSYSGFSGNTIYF. In DNA form, the CDR3 reads TGTGCCAGCAGTTACTCAGGGTTCTCTGGAAACACCATATATTTT.

This clone was counted once. V and J are TRBV18 and TRBJ2-7; 11 bases align to TRBD2. Germline values: CDR1 KGHSH, CDR2 LQKENI. V shed 3 bases and J 7 bases; nucleotides not matched to a gene: 11. The CDR3 spans 16 residues. This CDR3 is CASSPQLAGGEVEQYF. DNA of the CDR3: TGTGCCAGCTCACCCCAATTAGCGGGAGGGGAAGTAGAGCAGTACTTC.

The chain links TRBV12-5 to TRBJ2-7; the D gene is possibly TRBD1 (6 bases). With 2 bases removed from V and 4 bases from J, the gap between germline ends came to 12 bases. CDR1 is LGHNT and CDR2 is FRNRAP in the germline V gene. CDR3 length equals 14 residues. The CDR3 DNA sequence: TGTGCTAGTGGTTTGCCGACAGGTGCTTACGAGCAGTACTTC. Encoded protein: CASGLPTGAYEQYF.

V gene TRBV6-5 combines with J gene TRBJ2-3; D might be TRBD1 (6 bases). Germline V lookup: CDR1 MNHEY, CDR2 SVGAGI. The CDR3 consists of 14 residues. V gave up 6 bases and J gave up 2 bases, with 12 bases separating them. This chain's CDR3 is CASRRQELTDTQYF. The CDR3 DNA follows: TGTGCCAGCAGGAGACAGGAACTCACAGATACGCAGTATTTT.

The chain has TRBV6-1 and TRBJ1-2; TRBD1 is a possible D gene (5 bases). V was pared by 2 bases and J by 4 bases, with 14 bases between. Germline CDR1 MNHNS, CDR2 SASEGT. The CDR3 loop spans 15 amino acids. As DNA, the CDR3 is TGTGCCAGCAGTGAAACCAGGGTCCCTATCTATGGCTACACCTTC. Translated: CASSETRVPIYGYTF.

This clone showed up just once. The chain is built from TRBV5-1 and TRBJ2-3, with TRBD2 identical over 7 bases. Trimming at V came to 2 bases and at J to 3 bases, leaving 6 bases not matched to a gene. Germline CDR1 reads SGHRS; CDR2 reads YFSETQ. The CDR3 totals 15 residues. The CDR3 protein is CASSFSGGETDTQYF. The CDR3 coding sequence is TGCGCCAGCAGCTTCTCGGGGGGTGAAACAGATACGCAGTATTTT.

J is TRBJ1-5 and V is TRBV10-2, with D unresolved. The CDR3 extends over 14 amino acids. V gave up 3 bases and J gave up 4 bases, with 10 bases separating them. Germline values: CDR1 WSHSY, CDR2 SAAADI. DNA of the CDR3: TGCGCCAGCAGTGAATGGTCGGTTAATCAGCCCCAGCATTTT. It translates to CASSEWSVNQPQHF.

This clone occurred a few times. Other DNA sequences in the sample encode the same CDR3. The V gene is TRBV7-9, the J gene TRBJ1-5; 8 bases align to TRBD1. The CDR3 is 15 amino acids. The V segment lost 1 base and the J segment 2 bases; nucleotides outside the gene matches: 1. In germline, CDR1 is SEHNR, CDR2 FQNEAQ (reference sequence). The CDR3 loop is CASSLETGGNQPQHF. In DNA, the CDR3 is TGTGCCAGCAGCTTAGAGACAGGGGGCAATCAGCCCCAGCATTTT.

The rearrangement uses TRBV6-6 and TRBJ2-7; 8 bases line up with TRBD1. Germline loops: CDR1 MNHNY, CDR2 SVGAGI (reference sequence). The ends lost 7 bases at V and 1 base at J; junction bases unmatched: 12. The CDR3 runs to 16 residues. The CDR3 nucleotides are TGTGCCAGCACCCCATTATCCGGACAGGGTTCCTACGAGCAGTACTTC. The encoded protein is CASTPLSGQGSYEQYF.

The chain uses TRBV5-5 and TRBJ1-2; D call uncertain. Germline V gives CDR1 SGHKS, CDR2 YYEKEE (reference sequence). V dropped 3 bases and J dropped 3 bases, with 12 bases sitting between them. The CDR3 is 14 amino acids. The CDR3 spells CASSSQPGDYGYTF. CDR3 coding DNA: TGTGCCAGCAGCTCGCAGCCTGGGGACTATGGCTACACCTTC.

The rearrangement uses TRBV4-1 and TRBJ1-1; perhaps TRBD1 as D (6 bases). The germline V and J ends were trimmed by 1 base and 3 bases, with 21 bases remaining between them. CDR1 and CDR2 (germline): MGHRA, YSYEKL. The CDR3 is 18 residues long. The CDR3: CASSQVRQELRWYTEAFF. CDR3 DNA: TGCGCCAGCAGCCAAGTTCGACAGGAATTAAGGTGGTACACTGAAGCTTTCTTT.

The chain links TRBV5-5 to TRBJ2-3; 9 bases align to TRBD1. Germline V gene data show CDR1 as SGHKS and CDR2 as YYEKEE (reference sequence). This CDR3 comprises 15 residues. V shed 2 bases and J 6 bases; nucleotides not matched to a gene: 7. In DNA form, the CDR3 reads TGTGCCAGCAGCTTACCGGGACAGGGAACGGATACGCAGTATTTT. Translating gives CASSLPGQGTDTQYF. Full variable domain (missing parts from reference TRBV5-5 and TRBJ2-3): DAGVTQSPTHLIKTRGQQVTLRCSPISGHKSVSWYQQVLGQGPQFIFQYYEKEERGRGNFPDRFSARQFPNYSSELNVNALLLGDSALYLCASSLPGQGTDTQYFGPGTRLTVL.

V and J are TRBV10-2 and TRBJ2-7; no clear D. The CDR3 loop spans 10 amino acids. V lost 7 bases and J 6 bases, leaving 7 bases between the germline ends. Germline V gives CDR1 WSHSY, CDR2 SAAADI. CDR3 bases: TGCGCCAGCACCCAATCCGAGCAGTACTTC. This codes for CASTQSEQYF.

This clone came up a few times. The sample carries other DNA sequences with the same CDR3. V is TRBV30 and J is TRBJ1-1; D remains ambiguous. CDR1 and CDR2 (germline): GTSNPN, SVGIG (reference sequence). The CDR3 spans 13 residues. Between the trimmed V and J ends, which lost 0 bases and 2 bases, there was a span of 7 bases. DNA for the CDR3: TGTGCCTGGAGTGTAGGCAGAAACACTGAAGCTTTCTTT. The encoded protein is CAWSVGRNTEAFF.

This chain links TRBV9 with TRBJ2-3; maybe TRBD1 (6 bases). Germline CDR1 reads SGDLS; CDR2 reads YYNGEE. This CDR3 comprises 17 residues. Trimming took 3 bases from V and 4 from J, leaving 21 bases between them. CDR3 residues: CASSGQAGTHGSDTQYF. In DNA form, the CDR3 reads TGTGCCAGCAGCGGACAGGCAGGGACGCATGGTTCAGATACGCAGTATTTT.